The clone carrying this T cell receptor (beta chain) has just a few counts. Its antigen is not known. These data belong to a study of vaccination and CD4 T cells after COVID-19. Study as a whole: The stimulus for the cells was overlapping spike peptides derived from SARS-CoV-2, HCoV-NL63, HCoV-OC43 and HCoV-229E.

Study findings and constraints: Convalescent patients' vaccine-specific clones were spike mono-reactive in 304 of 307 cases.

Cultured CD4+ T-cell DNA underwent Oncomine TCR Beta short-read sequencing. Cultured CD4+ T cells were the source of extracted genomic DNA. From the PCR reads, TCRdb called clonotypes with MiXCR, one entry per CDR3 protein. Of about 15,000 distinct CDR3 sequences in the sample, around 47% were seen once. The sample's time point: late sampling 161 to 241 days after vaccination in a few convalescent patients. Treatment here: roughly ten-day PBMC culture with coronavirus spike peptide pools or control peptides (ViraFEST assay). The authors cultured roughly 1.9 million PBMCs per well with 8.5 to 10 IU/ml IL-2 and about 10 ug/ml peptide pools. J gave up 9 bases and V 1 base, and 13 bases lay outside the gene matches. The CDR3 has 16 amino acids. Per germline, CDR1 LNHNV and CDR2 YYDKDF (reference sequence).

The sequence came from a human donor who had recovered from COVID-19. This chain uses TRBV15 with TRBJ2-5, with TRBD1 matching 8 bases. Sequences were derived from CD4+ T cells from blood, cultured in vitro, sampled about 7 months after SARS-CoV-2 vaccination. In DNA, the CDR3 is TGTGCCACCAGCAGAGGACAGGGGTCCGACTGGGGGGCCCAGTACTTC. Translating it yields CATSRGQGSDWGAQYF.